This paragraph covers one TCR beta chain sequence. Its matching antigen is unknown. Germline values: CDR1 LGHNA, CDR2 YNFKEQ. The CDR3 runs to 18 residues. Trimming removed 1 base at V and 2 bases at J, with 18 bases between. The data stem from a study of T cells in Graves' hyperthyroidism and ophthalmopathy. Study as a whole: Peripheral blood specimens were obtained at initial diagnosis, prior to any treatment. General study points: Patients with ophthalmopathy were separated from those with stable hyperthyroidism by a 13 V-J model.

Amplified regions were TCR beta CDR3 sequences from RNA transcripts. HTBI primers were used for first-round RT-PCR of the TCR CDR3. TCRdb fed the multiplex PCR reads into MiXCR, producing one record per CDR3 protein. This table holds a few hundred thousand distinct CDR3 sequences, approximately 22% found once. Clinical symptoms, serum thyroxine, TRAb, thyroid ultrasound and orbital computed tomography established diagnosis. Source material: blood. J is TRBJ1-5 and V is TRBV4-2; the D gene is possibly TRBD1 (5 bases). This receptor was obtained from a woman in her forties or fifties with Graves' hyperthyroidism. The CDR3: CASSQGGILSRGNQPQHF. In DNA, the CDR3 is TGTGCCAGCAGCCAAGGGGGGATTCTATCTAGGGGCAATCAGCCCCAGCATTTT.